This TCR beta chain was documented in a study of T cell responses to AZD1222 COVID-19 vaccine. Study-level findings and limits: Spike as a whole was targeted by vaccine-associated CD4 TCRs, dominant at 160-218 and 743-854. Repertoires were obtained solely post-peak T cell response.

Clones were read by immunoSEQ multiplex PCR, and TCRdb kept only the in-frame ones, dropping some. This sample has under 200,000 clones, with 88% found just once. Turning to this clone: The antigen is not known.

The sequences come from peripheral blood, collected 28 days after the second AZD1222 dose. This TCR came from an adult who received the AZD1222 COVID-19 vaccine.

The CDR3 sequence is CASSGGDSRGLAGSREQYF. For the CDR3, the DNA is TGCGCCAGCAGCGGGGGGGACTCTCGGGGACTAGCGGGCTCGAGAGAGCAGTACTTC. The rearrangement links TRBV5-1 to TRBJ2-7; TRBD2 aligns across 12 bases. The germline V gene encodes CDR1 SGHRS and CDR2 YFSETQ. The CDR3 runs 19 residues. The junction had 21 bases not matched to a gene; V was cut back by 4 bases and J by 7 bases.